This T cell receptor (beta chain) originates from a study of blood T cell repertoires in COVID-19. The Seattle patients, enrolled during active infection, were followed longitudinally. The sample holds a few counts of this clone. Method: immunoSEQ multiplex PCR; TCRdb's copy keeps in-frame clones and lacks some. The sample records about 170,000 clones, roughly 86% being singletons. Deletions cut 5 bases from V and 0 bases from J, with 14 bases between. The CDR3 is 16 amino acids. Germline loops: CDR1 MNHEY, CDR2 SMNVEV (reference sequence). The chain carries TRBV27 and TRBJ2-1, with D possibly matching TRBD2 (6 bases). This clonotype was obtained from an elderly woman with COVID-19, enrolled during active disease. Sequenced sample: peripheral blood. CDR3 DNA: TGTGCCAGCAGTCGTTGGGGGACTTTCTCCTACAATGAGCAGTTCTTC. It yields the protein CASSRWGTFSYNEQFF.